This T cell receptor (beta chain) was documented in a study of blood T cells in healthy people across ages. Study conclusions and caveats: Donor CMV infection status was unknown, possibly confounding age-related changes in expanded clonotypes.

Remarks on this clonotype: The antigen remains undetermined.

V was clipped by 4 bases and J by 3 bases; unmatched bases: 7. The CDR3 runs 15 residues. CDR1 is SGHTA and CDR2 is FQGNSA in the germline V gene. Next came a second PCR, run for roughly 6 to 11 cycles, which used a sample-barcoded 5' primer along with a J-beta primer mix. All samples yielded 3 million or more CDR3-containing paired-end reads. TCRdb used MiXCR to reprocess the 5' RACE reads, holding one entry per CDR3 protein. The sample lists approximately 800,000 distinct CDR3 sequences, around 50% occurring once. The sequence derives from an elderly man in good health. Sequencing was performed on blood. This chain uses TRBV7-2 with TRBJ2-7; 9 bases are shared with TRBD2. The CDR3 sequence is CASSSLAGADYEQYF. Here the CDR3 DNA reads TGTGCCAGCAGCTCATTAGCGGGAGCCGACTACGAGCAGTACTTC.